This T cell receptor beta chain was documented in a study of CD8 T cell repertoires and HIV-1 epitope variants. The overall study: Twenty-five autologous and known Gag and Nef epitope variant peptides each stimulated T cells separately. Controls were a CMV, EBV and flu pool, Ebola AY9, and no peptide. Epitopes were three Gag families plus Nef HW9 and YT9.

CDR3 length: 16 amino acids. The germline V and J ends were trimmed by 4 bases and 1 base, with 17 bases remaining between them. Germline-derived CDR1 and CDR2 are SGHNT and YYREEE (reference sequence). This clone was seen at least ten times. Its antigen is not known. General study findings and limits: About nine TCR beta clonotypes were antigen-specific, six apparently recognizing autologous or escape variants.

This table comes from immunoSEQ multiplex PCR, and its TCRdb copy is limited to in-frame clones, with some not included. The profile shows some 87,000 clones, 70% to 75% of them singletons. The chain uses TRBV5-4 and TRBJ1-1; D call uncertain. Sequences were obtained from uncultured baseline CD8+ T cells from peripheral blood mononuclear cells (PBMCs). This clonotype was sampled from a male donor with HIV. CDR3 nucleotide sequence: TGTGCCAGCAGCAAAGAAAATTCGGGCGGGAACACTGAAGCTTTCTTT. It encodes CASSKENSGGNTEAFF.